The 15 T cell receptor beta chains given below trace back to one sample, sequenced in a study of T cells in Graves' hyperthyroidism and ophthalmopathy. Amplification yielded TCR beta CDR3 regions, with RNA transcripts as the source. HTBI primers drove first-round RT-PCR of the TCR CDR3. TCRdb reprocessed the multiplex PCR reads with MiXCR, giving one entry per CDR3 protein. The sample has about 480,000 distinct CDR3 sequences; around an eighth are singletons. Specimen: blood. The receptors here all came from a young woman with Graves' hyperthyroidism.

This clonotype was seen ten or more times. At one boundary the junction diverges from the germline segment, which might be a read error. The chain carries TRBV7-7 and TRBJ2-1; TRBD2 matches 10 bases. The CDR3 loop spans 14 amino acids. Germline loops: CDR1 SSHAT, CDR2 FNYEAQ (reference sequence). The CDR3 nucleotides read TGTGCCAGCAGTTTAGCGGGAGGCACCAATGAGCAGTTCTTC. This gives the protein CASSLAGGTNEQFF.

This clonotype was seen many times. The chain carries TRBV5-1 and TRBJ1-1; no clear D. Per the germline V gene, CDR1 is SGHRS and CDR2 is YFSETQ. The CDR3 consists of 14 residues. The V end lost 5 bases, the J end lost 3 bases, and 14 bases lay between the germline ends. The CDR3 protein is CASSSREGYTEAFF. As DNA, the CDR3 is TGCGCCAGCAGTTCCAGAGAGGGATACACTGAAGCTTTCTTT.

This clonotype was seen ten or more times. The CDR3: CSARFFSPKSYNEQFF. The CDR3, as DNA: TGCAGTGCTAGATTCTTCTCCCCCAAGTCCTACAATGAGCAGTTCTTC. The chain carries TRBV20-1 and TRBJ2-1; D gene ambiguous. The germline V gene has CDR1 DFQATT and CDR2 SNEGSKA (reference sequence). Trimming took 2 bases from V and 1 from J, leaving 15 bases between them. CDR3 length: 16 amino acids.

This clonotype was recorded many times. This rearrangement joins TRBV12-3 or TRBV12-4 to TRBJ1-6; D not resolved. V was cut by 2 bases and J by 7 bases, with 9 bases left in between. The CDR3 loop spans 14 amino acids. CDR3 loop: CASSLQHGNSPLHF. The CDR3 coding sequence is TGTGCCAGCAGTTTACAGCACGGGAATTCACCCCTCCACTTT.

The chain uses TRBV20-1 and TRBJ2-3; perhaps TRBD2 as D (6 bases). V gave up 0 bases and J gave up 2 bases, with 15 bases separating them. This CDR3 comprises 16 residues. Germline loops: CDR1 DFQATT, CDR2 SNEGSKA (reference sequence). The CDR3 DNA is TGCAGTGCTAGAGATAGTAGACTAGTCGTCACAGATACGCAGTATTTT. Translation gives CSARDSRLVVTDTQYF.

This clonotype was seen ten or more times. V usage is TRBV19 and J usage is TRBJ1-1; TRBD1 aligns across 9 bases. This CDR3 has 16 residues. CDR1 and CDR2 (germline): LNHDA, SQIVND (reference sequence). V lost 3 bases, J lost 0 bases, and 5 bases stayed unmatched. CDR3 in amino acids: CASSMGTGIMNTEAFF. The CDR3, as DNA: TGTGCCAGTAGTATGGGGACAGGGATCATGAACACTGAAGCTTTCTTT.

This clonotype has more than one count but fewer than ten. V usage is TRBV5-6 and J usage is TRBJ1-6; 8 bases align to TRBD1. J was trimmed by 10 bases and V by 2 bases; bases with no gene match: 11. CDR1 is SGHDT and CDR2 is YYEEEE in the germline V gene. This CDR3 contains 16 residues. The CDR3 protein is CASSFSTGVDRSPLHF. The CDR3 nucleotides are TGTGCCAGCAGCTTCTCGACAGGGGTTGATAGATCACCCCTCCACTTT.

This clonotype was seen many times. The rearrangement joins TRBV2 to TRBJ1-5; D not certain. Germline assignment: CDR1 SNHLY and CDR2 FYNNEI. Trimming removed 8 bases at V and 7 bases at J, with 18 bases between. This CDR3 comprises 14 residues. CDR3 sequence: CASEYQEDGQPQHF. Here the CDR3 DNA reads TGTGCCAGCGAGTATCAGGAGGACGGACAGCCCCAGCATTTT.

As DNA, the CDR3 is TGTGCCAGCAGTTTAAGGAGCGCCCCGCAGTATTTT. Translation: CASSLRSAPQYF. The chain recombines TRBV2 with TRBJ2-3; no firm D call. Germline CDR1 SNHLY, CDR2 FYNNEI. This CDR3 comprises 12 residues. V lost 5 bases to trimming and J lost 10 bases, with 13 bases between them.

This clonotype was recorded at least ten times. This chain uses TRBV6-1 with TRBJ2-1; 7 nucleotides agree with TRBD2. The CDR3 runs 17 residues. The V gene's germline CDR1 is MNHNS and CDR2 SASEGT. V lost 8 bases and J lost 7; bases outside the gene matches: 20. The CDR3 DNA reads as TGTGCCAGCGGGTCGATTTACGGGGCGGGAGCTGGGAATGAGCAGTTCTTC. Its translation: CASGSIYGAGAGNEQFF.

This clonotype showed up just a few times. V is TRBV6-1 and J is TRBJ2-7, with D perhaps TRBD2 (5 bases). CDR1 is MNHNS, CDR2 SASEGT, per germline. V dropped 7 bases and J dropped 0 bases, with 13 bases sitting between them. CDR3 length equals 14 residues. The CDR3 nucleotides read TGTGCCAGCATACGAGCAGAGGGCTCCTACGAGCAGTACTTC. Its protein product is CASIRAEGSYEQYF.

The CDR3 loop is CSARGPPDGSYEQYF. In DNA, the CDR3 is TGCAGTGCTAGAGGCCCCCCGGACGGATCCTACGAGCAGTACTTC. The V gene is TRBV20-1, the J gene TRBJ2-7; no reliable D call. Germline V gene lookup returns CDR1 DFQATT and CDR2 SNEGSKA (reference sequence). Between the trimmed V and J ends, which lost 1 base and 1 base, there was a span of 14 bases. CDR3 size: 15 residues.

This clonotype was counted at least ten times. The gene calls are TRBV6-1 and TRBJ1-2; TRBD1 is a possible D gene (6 bases). Germline CDR1 is MNHNS and CDR2 is SASEGT. V lost 4 bases and J lost 4, with 16 bases in between. This CDR3 comprises 15 residues. The CDR3, as DNA: TGTGCCAGCAGTGGTTTTCGAGGACAGTCCTATGGCTACACCTTC. This sequence encodes CASSGFRGQSYGYTF.

This clonotype showed up many times. The rearrangement uses TRBV6-1 and TRBJ2-7; D not certain. The germline CDR1 and CDR2 sequences are MNHNS and SASEGT. V was trimmed by 10 bases and J by 2 bases, leaving 12 bases between them. The CDR3 has 12 residues. The CDR3 loop is CATRTATYEQYF. CDR3 bases: TGTGCCACCAGGACGGCTACCTACGAGCAGTACTTC.

The table lists this clonotype with a few counts. The chain combines TRBV7-2 with TRBJ2-7; 7 bases are a match to TRBD1. Germline V gene lookup returns CDR1 SGHTA and CDR2 FQGNSA. The CDR3 runs 15 residues. V was clipped by 1 base and J by 5 bases; unmatched bases: 8. CDR3 sequence reads: CASSLGGQGENEQYF. As DNA, the CDR3 is TGTGCCAGCAGCTTAGGAGGCCAGGGGGAGAACGAGCAGTACTTC.